Detailed here is one TCR beta chain. TCRdb's copy holds only in-frame clones and misses some; the assay was immunoSEQ multiplex PCR. The repertoire table contains tens of thousands of clones. The entry originates in a study of T cells in women clearing cervical HPV infection. Sequenced sample: blood buffy coat. The receptor comes from a woman aged 18-69 years with a cervical HPV16 infection that either progressed to CIN3+ or cleared (not recorded which).

The CDR3 sequence is CASSQVIRGGGRETQYF. The covered CDR3 bases are TGCGCCAGCAGCCAAGTAATTCGGGGGGGCGGGAGAGAGACC. V and J are TRBV4-1 and TRBJ2-5, with 8 bases matching TRBD2. Read data end 3 residues before the CDR3 end; the end is taken from the germline J gene. CDR1 MGHRA and CDR2 YSYEKL come from the germline V gene. The length of the CDR3 is 17 residues. V lost 1 base to trimming and J lost 4 bases; unmatched junction nucleotides: 11.